The next 4 T cell receptor beta chains were all read from a single sample in a study of T cell responses to AZD1222 COVID-19 vaccine. Profiled with immunoSEQ multiplex PCR; TCRdb holds only in-frame clones, not every one. The table records approximately 100,000 clones, approximately 88% of them present only once. The sample in question was peripheral blood, obtained on day 0 of AZD1222 vaccination. Source of these receptors: an adult in good health.

The CDR3 DNA reads as TGTGCCAGCAGTCGACAGGGGGCTGGACGGAACACTGAAGCTTTCTTT. Protein: CASSRQGAGRNTEAFF. The chain has TRBV6-4 and TRBJ1-1; 10 bases fit TRBD1. The V gene end was trimmed by 5 bases and the J gene end by 1 base; junction bases not matched to a gene: 7. From germline, CDR1 is MRHNA and CDR2 SNTAGT. This CDR3 has 16 amino acids.

V and J are TRBV5-1 and TRBJ1-6, with 10 bases fitting TRBD1. This CDR3 is built from 16 residues. Unmatched junction bases numbered 5, after V lost 1 base and J lost 7 bases. Germline CDR1 SGHRS, CDR2 YFSETQ. The CDR3 sequence: CASSLRGTGENSPLHF. The CDR3 DNA follows: TGCGCCAGCAGCTTGCGGGGGACAGGGGAAAATTCACCCCTCCACTTT.

Regarding this clone: The germline gene is not matched at one end of the junction; a read error may be the cause. The sample carries other DNA sequences with the same CDR3. V and J are TRBV18 and TRBJ2-7; weak D call: TRBD1 (5 bases). From germline, CDR1 is KGHSH and CDR2 LQKENI. The CDR3 extends over 14 amino acids. CDR3 in amino acids: CASSLSSGQGEQYF. The CDR3 nucleotides read TGTGCCAGTTCACTATCATCCGGGCAGGGCGAGCAGTACTTC.

V gene TRBV5-1 combines with J gene TRBJ2-5, with D possibly being TRBD1 (5 bases). V dropped 1 base and J dropped 5 bases, with 6 bases sitting between them. CDR3 length equals 12 residues. The germline gives CDR1 SGHRS, CDR2 YFSETQ. The chain's CDR3 is CASSLKGETQYF. The CDR3 nucleotides read TGCGCCAGCAGCTTGAAGGGGGAGACCCAGTACTTC.